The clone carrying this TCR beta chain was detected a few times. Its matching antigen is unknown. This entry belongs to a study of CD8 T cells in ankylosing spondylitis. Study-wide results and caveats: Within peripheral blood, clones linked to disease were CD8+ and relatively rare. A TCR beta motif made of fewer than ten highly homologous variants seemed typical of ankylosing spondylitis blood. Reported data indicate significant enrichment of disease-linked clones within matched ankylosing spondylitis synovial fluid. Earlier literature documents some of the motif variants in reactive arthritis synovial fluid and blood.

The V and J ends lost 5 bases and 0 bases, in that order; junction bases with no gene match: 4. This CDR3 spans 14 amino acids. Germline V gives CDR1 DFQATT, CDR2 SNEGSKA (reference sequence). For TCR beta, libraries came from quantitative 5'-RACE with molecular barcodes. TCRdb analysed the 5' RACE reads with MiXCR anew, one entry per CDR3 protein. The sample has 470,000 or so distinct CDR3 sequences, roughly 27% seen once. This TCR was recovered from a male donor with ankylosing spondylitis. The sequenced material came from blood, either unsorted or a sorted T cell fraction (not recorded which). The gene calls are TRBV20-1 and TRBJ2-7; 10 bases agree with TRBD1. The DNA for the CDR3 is TGCAGTGCTGAGGACAGGGGGAGCTCCTACGAGCAGTACTTC. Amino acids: CSAEDRGSSYEQYF.